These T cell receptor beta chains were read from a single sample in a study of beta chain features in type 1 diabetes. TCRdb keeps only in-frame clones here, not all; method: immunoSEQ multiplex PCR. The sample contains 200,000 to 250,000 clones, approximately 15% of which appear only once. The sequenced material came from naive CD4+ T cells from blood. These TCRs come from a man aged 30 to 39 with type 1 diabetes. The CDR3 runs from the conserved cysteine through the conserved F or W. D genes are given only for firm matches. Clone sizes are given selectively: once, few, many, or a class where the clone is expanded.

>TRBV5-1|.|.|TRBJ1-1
CASSQQGDKREAFF
TGCGCCAGCAGCCAACAAGGGGACAAAAGAGAAGCTTTCTTT
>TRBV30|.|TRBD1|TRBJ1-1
CAWAKTGLTEAFF
TGTGCCTGGGCCAAGACAGGGCTCACTGAAGCTTTCTTT
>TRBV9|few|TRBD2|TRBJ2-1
CASSSRTSGSLSYNEQFF
TGTGCCAGCAGCTCCCGGACTAGCGGGAGCCTCTCCTACAATGAGCAGTTCTTC
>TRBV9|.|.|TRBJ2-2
CASSVEAGYTGELFF
TGTGCCAGCAGCGTAGAGGCAGGGTACACCGGGGAGCTGTTTTTT
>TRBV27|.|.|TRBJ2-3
CASSYPEQCTDTQYF
TGTGCCAGCAGTTACCCGGAACAGTGCACAGATACGCAGTATTTT
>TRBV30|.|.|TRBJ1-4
CAWSVPSRGNEKLFF
TGTGCCTGGAGTGTACCCTCAAGGGGTAATGAAAAACTGTTTTTT
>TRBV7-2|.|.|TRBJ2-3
CASSLDETGREYF
TGTGCCAGCAGCTTAGATGAGACTGGGAGAGAGTATTTT
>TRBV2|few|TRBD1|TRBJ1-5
CASATGGSMGNQPQHF
TGTGCCAGTGCGACAGGGGGGAGTATGGGCAATCAGCCCCAGCATTTT
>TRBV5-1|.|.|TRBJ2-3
CASSQPGLRIVDTQYF
TGCGCCAGCAGCCAACCGGGACTTAGGATAGTTGATACGCAGTATTTT
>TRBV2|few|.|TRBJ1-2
CASSELGQVYGYTF
TGTGCCAGCAGTGAATTGGGGCAGGTCTATGGCTACACCTTC
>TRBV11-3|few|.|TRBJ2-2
CASSYVGGSNTGELFF
TGTGCCAGCAGCTACGTTGGGGGGTCGAACACCGGGGAGCTGTTTTTT
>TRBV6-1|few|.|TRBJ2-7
CASIGPRSSDEQYF
TGTGCCAGCATTGGGCCTCGGTCATCGGACGAGCAGTACTTC
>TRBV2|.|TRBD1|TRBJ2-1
CASRLGGDYNEQFF
TGTGCCAGCAGGCTAGGGGGCGATTACAATGAGCAGTTCTTC
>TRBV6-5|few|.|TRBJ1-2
CASRSPAVRYGYTF
TGTGCCAGCAGGTCACCCGCGGTCCGCTATGGCTACACCTTC
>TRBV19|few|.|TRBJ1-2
CASSFDTRYGYTF
TGTGCCAGTAGTTTCGACACTCGCTATGGCTACACCTTC
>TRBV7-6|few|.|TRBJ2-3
CASSSGGDTQYF
TGTGCCAGCAGCTCTGGGGGGGATACGCAGTATTTT
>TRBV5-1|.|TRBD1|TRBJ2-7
CASSFWDRSYEQYF
TGCGCCAGCAGCTTTTGGGACAGATCCTACGAGCAGTACTTC
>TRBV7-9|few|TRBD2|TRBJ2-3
CASSSKETSGDVDTQYF
TGTGCCAGCAGCTCCAAAGAGACTAGCGGGGATGTAGATACGCAGTATTTT
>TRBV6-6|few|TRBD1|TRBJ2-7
CASSGGQNSYEQYF
TGTGCCAGCAGTGGGGGACAGAACTCCTACGAGCAGTACTTC
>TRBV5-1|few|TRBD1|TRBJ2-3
CASSLEGATDTQYF
TGCGCCAGCAGCTTGGAGGGGGCCACAGATACGCAGTATTTT
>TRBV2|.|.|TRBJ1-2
CASTDRLYGYTF
TGTGCCAGCACCGACAGACTCTATGGCTACACCTTC
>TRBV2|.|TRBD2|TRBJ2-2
CASRLLAGLNTGELFF
TGTGCCAGCAGGTTGTTAGCGGGACTGAACACCGGGGAGCTGTTTTTT
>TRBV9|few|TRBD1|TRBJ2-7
CASSRGLGQTYEQYF
TGTGCCAGCAGCCGCGGCCTGGGACAGACCTACGAGCAGTACTTC
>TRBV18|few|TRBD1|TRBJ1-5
CASSWTGGNNQPQHF
TGTGCCAGCTCATGGACAGGGGGAAACAATCAGCCCCAGCATTTT
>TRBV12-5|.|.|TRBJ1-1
CASGRRQVGTEAFF
TGTGCTAGTGGTCGCCGACAGGTCGGCACTGAAGCTTTCTTT
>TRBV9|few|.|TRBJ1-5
CASSPAGEYNQPQHF
TGTGCCAGCAGCCCGGCAGGGGAGTACAATCAGCCCCAGCATTTT
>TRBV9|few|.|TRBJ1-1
CASSPHRVGYTEAFF
TGTGCCAGCAGCCCCCACAGGGTTGGTTACACTGAAGCTTTCTTT
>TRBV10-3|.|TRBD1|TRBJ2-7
CAIRPGQGYEQYF
TGTGCCATCAGACCGGGACAGGGGTACGAGCAGTACTTC
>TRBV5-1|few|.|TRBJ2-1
CASSSLGGGTYNEQFF
TGCGCCAGCAGCTCCTTAGGGGGGGGTACCTACAATGAGCAGTTCTTC
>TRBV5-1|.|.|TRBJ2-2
CASSLMSAGELFF
TGCGCCAGCAGCTTGATGTCTGCCGGGGAGCTGTTTTTT
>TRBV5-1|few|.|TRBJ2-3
CASSLATPSVTDTQYF
TGCGCCAGCAGCTTGGCTACTCCCTCGGTCACAGATACGCAGTATTTT
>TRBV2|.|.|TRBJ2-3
CASSDRRLPYTQYF
TGTGCCAGCAGTGATCGGCGGCTCCCCTATACGCAGTATTTT
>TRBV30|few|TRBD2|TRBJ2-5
CAWTSGSGETQYF
TGTGCCTGGACTAGCGGGAGTGGAGAGACCCAGTACTTC
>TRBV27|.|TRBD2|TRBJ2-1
CASSHPGLGDNNEQFF
TGTGCCAGCAGCCATCCGGGACTAGGGGATAACAATGAGCAGTTCTTC
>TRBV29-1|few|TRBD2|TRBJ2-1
CSVPNRGRSAGGGNEQFF
TGCAGCGTCCCGAACCGGGGGAGATCAGCGGGAGGGGGTAATGAGCAGTTCTTC
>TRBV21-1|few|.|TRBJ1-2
CASGAGGKDGYTF
TGTGCCAGCGGGGCAGGGGGCAAAGATGGCTACACCTTC
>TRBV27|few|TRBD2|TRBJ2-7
CASSVRGLGHEQYF
TGTGCCAGCAGTGTACGGGGACTAGGCCACGAGCAGTACTTC
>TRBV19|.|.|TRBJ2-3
CASSPLLVNTDTQYF
TGTGCCAGTAGTCCCCTATTGGTTAACACAGATACGCAGTATTTT
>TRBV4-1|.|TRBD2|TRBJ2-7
CASSQVRSAGGISYEQYF
TGCGCCAGCAGCCAAGTAAGATCGGCGGGGGGGATCTCCTACGAGCAGTACTTC
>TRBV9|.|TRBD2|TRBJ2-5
CASSAGLAGGWQETQYF
TGTGCCAGCAGCGCGGGACTAGCGGGAGGGTGGCAAGAGACCCAGTACTTC
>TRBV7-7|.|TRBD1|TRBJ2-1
CASSLEGTGGQFF
TGTGCTAGCAGCTTAGAGGGGACAGGGGGGCAGTTCTTC
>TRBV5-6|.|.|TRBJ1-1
CASSDGPPGRAFF
TGTGCCAGCAGCGATGGTCCGCCAGGAAGAGCTTTCTTT
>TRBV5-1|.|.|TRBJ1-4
CASSASQGTDEKLFF
TGCGCCAGCAGCGCCTCTCAGGGAACCGATGAAAAACTGTTTTTT